This T cell receptor (beta chain) was recorded in a study of T-cell memory formation after mild COVID-19. As for the study in general: Clusters were largely donor specific.

Constant-segment primers were used for 5'RACE, and the resulting TCR alpha and TCR beta cDNA libraries carried sample barcodes and UMIs. TCRdb processed the 5' RACE reads anew with MiXCR; each CDR3 protein has one entry. Of about 440,000 distinct CDR3 sequences listed, 20% are singletons. Points from the study as a whole: Contracting clones, day 15 to 85, had balanced CD4/CD8, and later expanders favored CD4+.

This clonotype has only a few counts. Its antigen is not known. The CDR3 contains 15 residues. In germline, CDR1 is ENHRY, CDR2 SYGVKD. Trimming stripped 6 bases from V and 6 bases from J, with 20 bases between. This rearrangement joins TRBV10-3 to TRBJ1-1, with a weak D call TRBD1 (5 bases). The clonotype was recovered from an adult woman who had mild COVID-19 (a few samples of this study predate the infection). Cell type and time point are not known. Sequencing was performed on PBMCs or a T cell subset sorted from them (not recorded which). The CDR3 loop reads CAISPRQRRRAEAFF. The CDR3, as DNA: TGTGCCATCAGCCCCCGACAGAGGCGGAGGGCTGAAGCTTTCTTT.